The source of this T cell receptor beta chain is a study of cytomegalovirus exposure and HLA in healthy donors. Concerning this clone: Antigen: not known.

The study ran its PCR with 60 Vbeta and 13 Jbeta primers. The assay was immunoSEQ multiplex PCR, and TCRdb's table has in-frame clones only and misses some. The repertoire holds around 180,000 clones, with 70% to 90% as singletons. Looked up from germline, CDR1 is SGHNT and CDR2 is YYREEE (reference sequence). There are 16 residues in the CDR3. With 2 bases removed from V and 3 bases from J, the gap between germline ends came to 14 bases. Study results and caveats: Reports showed the classifier diagnosing cytomegalovirus status with high specificity and sensitivity.

The receptor was derived from a woman aged 18-29 years in good health and CMV-seropositive. Sequenced input: PBMCs. The J gene is TRBJ1-4, the V gene TRBV5-4; unclear D gene. For the CDR3, the DNA is TGTGCCAGCAGCTTCGGAATGGGGAGGGCTAATGAAAAACTGTTTTTT. It is translated as CASSFGMGRANEKLFF.